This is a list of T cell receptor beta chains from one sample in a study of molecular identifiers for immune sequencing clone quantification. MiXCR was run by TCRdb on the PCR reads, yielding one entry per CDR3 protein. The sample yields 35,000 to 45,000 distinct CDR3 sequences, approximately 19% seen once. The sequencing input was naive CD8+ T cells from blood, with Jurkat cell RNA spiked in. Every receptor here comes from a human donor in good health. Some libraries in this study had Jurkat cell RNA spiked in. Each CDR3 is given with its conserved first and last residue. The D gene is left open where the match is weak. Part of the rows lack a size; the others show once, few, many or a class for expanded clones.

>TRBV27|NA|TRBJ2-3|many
TGTGCCAGCAGTTGGACTTATACCCGGAACAACACAGATACGCAGTATTTT
CASSWTYTRNNTDTQYF
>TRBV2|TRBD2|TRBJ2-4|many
TGTGCCAGCAGTGAAGCTTTGGCGGGAGGGCCCAACAAAAACATTCAGTACTTC
CASSEALAGGPNKNIQYF
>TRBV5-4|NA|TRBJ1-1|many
TGTGCCAGCAGCGCAGGGGTGTCTGAAGCTTTCTTT
CASSAGVSEAFF
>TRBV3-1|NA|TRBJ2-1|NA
TGTGCCAGCAGCCTAGGGACGGATGAGCAGTTCTTC
CASSLGTDEQFF
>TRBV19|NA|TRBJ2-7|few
TGTGCCAGTAGTATTCTTGGTGGTCCGGTCTACGAGCAGTACTTC
CASSILGGPVYEQYF
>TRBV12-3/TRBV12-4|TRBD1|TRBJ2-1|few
TGTGCCAGCAGGACAGGGAGCTCCTACAATGAGCAGTTCTTC
CASRTGSSYNEQFF
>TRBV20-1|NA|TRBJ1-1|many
TGCAGTGCTCCGGGACGTACGGGCCTACTTACTGAAGCTTTCTTT
CSAPGRTGLLTEAFF
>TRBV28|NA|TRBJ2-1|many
TGTGCCAGCAGTTTGATCCTAGCTGAGAATGAGCAGTTCTTC
CASSLILAENEQFF
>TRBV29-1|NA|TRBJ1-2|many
TGCAGCGTTGAACCGGAGCGGGGTTTGGGCTATGGCTACACCTTC
CSVEPERGLGYGYTF
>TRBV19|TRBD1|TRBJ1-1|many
TGTGCCAGTAGTATGGGGACAGCGCTCATGAACACTGAAGCTTTCTTT
CASSMGTALMNTEAFF
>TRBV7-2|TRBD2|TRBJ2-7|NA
TGTGCCAGCAGCTTAGGTGGATTGGGGAGGGTTTCCGAGCAGTACTTC
CASSLGGLGRVSEQYF
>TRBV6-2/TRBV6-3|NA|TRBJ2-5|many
TGTGCCAGCAGTTTAACCCGGGACTCACAAGAGACCCAGTACTTC
CASSLTRDSQETQYF
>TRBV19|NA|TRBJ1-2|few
TGTGCCAGTAGTATCCCCCCCGGATCCGGATCGGACGGCTACACCTTC
CASSIPPGSGSDGYTF
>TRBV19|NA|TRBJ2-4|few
TGTGCCAGTAGTATAGATTCTATCGGCAACATTCAGTACTTC
CASSIDSIGNIQYF
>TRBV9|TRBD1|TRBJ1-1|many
TGTGCCAGCAGCGCCAGACAGGGGCCGAACACTGAAGCTTTCTTT
CASSARQGPNTEAFF
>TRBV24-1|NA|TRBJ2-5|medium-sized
TGTGCCACCAGTGGGCCGGGCGGATGGACCCAGTACTTC
CATSGPGGWTQYF
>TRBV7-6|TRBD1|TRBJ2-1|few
TGTGCCAGCAGCTTAGGAACCCGGACAGGAGAGCAGTTCTTC
CASSLGTRTGEQFF
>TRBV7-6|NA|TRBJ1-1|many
TGTGCCAGCAGCTTAGGGGCGGAGGTACGGACTGAAGCTTTCTTT
CASSLGAEVRTEAFF
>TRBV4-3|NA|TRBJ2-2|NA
TGCACCAGCAGAGCCGAGACAGGAGGGACCGGGGAGCTGTTTTTT
CTSRAETGGTGELFF
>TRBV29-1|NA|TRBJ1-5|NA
TGCAGCGTTGAAGAGGGATATAGCAATCAGCCCCAGCATTTT
CSVEEGYSNQPQHF
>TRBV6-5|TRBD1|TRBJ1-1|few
TGTGCCAGCAGTTACTCGAATTTACAGGGGGGAACTGAAGCTTTCTTT
CASSYSNLQGGTEAFF
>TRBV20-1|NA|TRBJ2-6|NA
TGCAGTGCTAGAGACAGGGGATCTGGGGCCAACGTCCTGACTTTC
CSARDRGSGANVLTF
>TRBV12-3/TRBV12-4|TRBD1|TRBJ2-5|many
TGTGCCAGCAGTCCCCCAGGGGGTTTCGAGACCCAGTACTTC
CASSPPGGFETQYF
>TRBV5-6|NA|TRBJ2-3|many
TGTGCCAGCAGCTTGGTTAGGGCTGGGGATACGCAGTATTTT
CASSLVRAGDTQYF
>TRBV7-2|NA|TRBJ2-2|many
TGTGCCAGCAGTATAGGGGGGTCCGGGGAGCTGTTTTTT
CASSIGGSGELFF
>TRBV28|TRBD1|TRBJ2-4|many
TGTGCCAGCAGTTTGTGGGACAGGGGGTCGGAAAACATTCAGTACTTC
CASSLWDRGSENIQYF
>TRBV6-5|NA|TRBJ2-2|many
TGTGCCAGCAGTTACTTAGACGGGACCGGGGAGCTGTTTTTT
CASSYLDGTGELFF
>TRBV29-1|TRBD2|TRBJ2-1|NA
TGCAGCGTTGAGGGGACTAGCGGGAGTTACAATGAGCAGTTCTTC
CSVEGTSGSYNEQFF
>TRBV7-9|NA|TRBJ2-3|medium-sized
TGTGCCAGCAGCTTAGACCTAGAATACGATACGCAGTATTTT
CASSLDLEYDTQYF
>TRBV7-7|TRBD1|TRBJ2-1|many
TGTGCCAGCAGCCCCGGGACAGCTTCTCTTGAGCAGTTCTTC
CASSPGTASLEQFF
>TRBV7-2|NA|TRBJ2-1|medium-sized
TGTGCCAGCAGCGAGGGACTCCGTCAGACTGAGCAGTTCTTC
CASSEGLRQTEQFF
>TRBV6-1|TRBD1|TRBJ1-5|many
TGTGCCAGCAACACAGGGGCTCAGCCCCAGCATTTT
CASNTGAQPQHF
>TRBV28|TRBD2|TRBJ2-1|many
TGTGCCAGCAGTTCGGGACTAGCGGACAATGAGCAGTTCTTC
CASSSGLADNEQFF
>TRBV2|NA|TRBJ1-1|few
TGTGCCAGCAGCGAGGGGATTGCTGAAGCTTTCTTT
CASSEGIAEAFF
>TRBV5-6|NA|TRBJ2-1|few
TGTGCCAGCAGCTTGGGACAGGAGAGCTCCTACAATGAGCAGTTCTTC
CASSLGQESSYNEQFF